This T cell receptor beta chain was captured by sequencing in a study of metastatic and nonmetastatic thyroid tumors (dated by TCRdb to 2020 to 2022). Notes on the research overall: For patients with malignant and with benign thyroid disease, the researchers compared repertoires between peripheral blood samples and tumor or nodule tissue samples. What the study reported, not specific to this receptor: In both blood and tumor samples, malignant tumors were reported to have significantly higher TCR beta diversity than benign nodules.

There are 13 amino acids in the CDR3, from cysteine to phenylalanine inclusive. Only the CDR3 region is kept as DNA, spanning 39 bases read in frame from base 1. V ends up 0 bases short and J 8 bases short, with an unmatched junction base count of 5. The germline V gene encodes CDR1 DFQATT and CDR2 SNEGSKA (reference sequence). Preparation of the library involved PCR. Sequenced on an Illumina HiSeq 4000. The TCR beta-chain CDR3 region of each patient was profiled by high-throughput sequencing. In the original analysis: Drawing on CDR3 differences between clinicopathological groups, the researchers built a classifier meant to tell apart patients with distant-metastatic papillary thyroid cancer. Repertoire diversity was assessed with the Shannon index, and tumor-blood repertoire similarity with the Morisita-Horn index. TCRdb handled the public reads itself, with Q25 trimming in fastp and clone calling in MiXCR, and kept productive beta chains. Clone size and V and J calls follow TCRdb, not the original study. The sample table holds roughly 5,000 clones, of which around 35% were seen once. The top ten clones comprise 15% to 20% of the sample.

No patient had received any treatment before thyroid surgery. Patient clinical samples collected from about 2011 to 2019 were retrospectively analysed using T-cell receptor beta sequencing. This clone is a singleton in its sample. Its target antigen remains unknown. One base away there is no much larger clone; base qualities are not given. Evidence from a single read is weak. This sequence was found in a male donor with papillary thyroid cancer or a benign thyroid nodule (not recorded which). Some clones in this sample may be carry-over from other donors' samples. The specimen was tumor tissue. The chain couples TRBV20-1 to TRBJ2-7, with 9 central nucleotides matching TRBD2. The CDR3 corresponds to CSAREGLAQQQYF. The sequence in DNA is TGCAGTGCTAGAGAGGGACTAGCTCAGCAGCAGTACTTC.